Listed here is a single TCR beta chain. The antigen is unknown. The J segment lost 0 bases and the V segment lost 4 bases, leaving 9 bases of the junction unmatched. The CDR3 is 16 amino acids. Germline assignment: CDR1 LNHDA and CDR2 SQIVND (reference sequence). Regarding time point: persistent/refractory GD, antithyroid drugs over 5 years with positive TRAb. Extracted PBMC RNA gave rise to the TCR library. Researchers made TCR beta libraries by using iRepertoire HTBI primers and running Arm-PCR on CDR3 regions. A single record per CDR3 protein comes from TCRdb applying MiXCR to the multiplex PCR reads. The table shows about 470,000 distinct CDR3 sequences, with 20% to 25% occurring only once. This entry comes from a study of regulatory T cells in long-lasting Graves disease. Study-level results: Shared public clonotypes totalled around 2,900 in persistent patients, compared with 966 in new patients. Analyses excluded thyroid tissue, covering peripheral blood alone. TRBV28, TRBJ1-2 and TRBJ2-5 were segments that persistent disease favored.

This specimen consisted of peripheral blood mononuclear cells (PBMCs), obtained when the disease was refractory, from a patient treated with antithyroid drugs. This receptor was identified in a female donor with Graves disease. The V call is TRBV19, the J call TRBJ2-7; TRBD1 matches 7 bases. The CDR3 spells CASSTFPTGASYEQYF. In nucleotides, the CDR3 is TGTGCCAGTAGTACCTTTCCAACAGGGGCCTCCTACGAGCAGTACTTC.